This T cell receptor beta chain is from a study of cytomegalovirus exposure and HLA in healthy donors. Study details: Within an early data release were 85 million or so unique TCRs drawn from HLA-typed donors.

General study results and limits: Rarity characterized most TCR sequences, yet some public TCRs appeared in many donors. Sequencing likely caused a cluster of highly shared sequence variants.

The table lists this clone with a few counts. No antigen is known for it. Regarding donors, all were healthy bone marrow donors. The CDR3 is 15 amino acids. V shed 5 bases and J shed 6 bases, with 17 bases lying between them. Germline assignment: CDR1 LNHNV and CDR2 YYDKDF (reference sequence). 13 Jbeta primers and 60 Vbeta primers were used for the PCR. Sequenced by immunoSEQ multiplex PCR; TCRdb stores in-frame clones only, minus some. The sample contains around 130,000 clones, about 76% of which appear only once. Material: PBMCs. The gene calls are TRBV15 and TRBJ1-5, with unresolved D. This clonotype was obtained from a man between 18 and 29 years old in good health and CMV-seronegative. CDR3 DNA sequence: TGTGCCACCAGCTCTGAAGTGGCAGGCGTTCAGCCCCAGCATTTT. Protein product: CATSSEVAGVQPQHF.